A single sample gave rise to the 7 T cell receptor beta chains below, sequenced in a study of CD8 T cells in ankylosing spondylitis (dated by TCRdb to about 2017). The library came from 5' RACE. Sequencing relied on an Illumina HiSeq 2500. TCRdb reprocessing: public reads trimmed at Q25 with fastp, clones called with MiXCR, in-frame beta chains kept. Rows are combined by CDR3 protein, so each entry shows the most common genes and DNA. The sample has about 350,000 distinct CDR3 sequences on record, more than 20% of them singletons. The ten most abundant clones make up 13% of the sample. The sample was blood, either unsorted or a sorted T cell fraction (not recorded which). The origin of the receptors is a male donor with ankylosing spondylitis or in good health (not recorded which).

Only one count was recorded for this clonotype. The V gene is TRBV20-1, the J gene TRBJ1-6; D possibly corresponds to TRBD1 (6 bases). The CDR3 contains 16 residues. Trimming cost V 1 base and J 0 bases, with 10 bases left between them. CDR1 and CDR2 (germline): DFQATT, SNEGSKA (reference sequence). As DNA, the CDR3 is TGCAGTGCTAGAGGACAGGAGAGCTCCTATAATTCACCCCTCCACTTT. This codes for CSARGQESSYNSPLHF.

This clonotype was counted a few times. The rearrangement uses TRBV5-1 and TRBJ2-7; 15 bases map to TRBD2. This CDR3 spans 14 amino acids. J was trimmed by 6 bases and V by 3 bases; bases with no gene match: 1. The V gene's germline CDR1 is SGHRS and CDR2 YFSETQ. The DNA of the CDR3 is TGCGCCAGCAGCTGGACTAGCGGGGGGGTCGAGCAGTACTTC. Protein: CASSWTSGGVEQYF.

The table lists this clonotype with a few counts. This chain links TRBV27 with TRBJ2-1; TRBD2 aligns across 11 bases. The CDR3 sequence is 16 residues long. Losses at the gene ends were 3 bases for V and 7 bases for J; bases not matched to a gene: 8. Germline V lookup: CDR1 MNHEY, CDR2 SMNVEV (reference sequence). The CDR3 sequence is CASSLISGGAKNEQFF. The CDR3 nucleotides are TGTGCCAGCAGTTTGATTAGCGGGGGGGCGAAAAATGAGCAGTTCTTC.

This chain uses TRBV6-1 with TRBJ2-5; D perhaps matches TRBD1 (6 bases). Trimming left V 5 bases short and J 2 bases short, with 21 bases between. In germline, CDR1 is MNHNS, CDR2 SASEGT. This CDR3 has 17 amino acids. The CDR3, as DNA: TGTGCCAGCAGTCCCCAGGGGCAGGGGATTTCTCAAGAGACCCAGTACTTC. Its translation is CASSPQGQGISQETQYF.

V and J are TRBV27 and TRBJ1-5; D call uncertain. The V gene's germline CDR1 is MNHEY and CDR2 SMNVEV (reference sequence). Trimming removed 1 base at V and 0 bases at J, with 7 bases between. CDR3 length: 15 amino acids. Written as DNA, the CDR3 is TGTGCCAGCAGTTTATACCCGAATAGCAATCAGCCCCAGCATTTT. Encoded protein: CASSLYPNSNQPQHF.

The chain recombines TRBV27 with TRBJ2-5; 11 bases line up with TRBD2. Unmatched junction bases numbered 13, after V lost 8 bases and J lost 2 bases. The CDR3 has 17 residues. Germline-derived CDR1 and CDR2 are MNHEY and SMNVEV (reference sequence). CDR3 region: CASGSRETSGIQETQYF. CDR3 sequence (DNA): TGTGCCAGCGGTTCCCGCGAGACTAGCGGGATACAAGAGACCCAGTACTTC.

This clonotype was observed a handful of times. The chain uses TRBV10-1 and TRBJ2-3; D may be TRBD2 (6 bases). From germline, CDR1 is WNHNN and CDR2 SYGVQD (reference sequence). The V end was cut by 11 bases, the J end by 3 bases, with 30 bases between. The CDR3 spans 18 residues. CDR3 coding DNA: TGCGCCTCTGACCCCCAGTGGCGGGGAGAGAGGACAACAGATACGCAGTATTTT. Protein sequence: CASDPQWRGERTTDTQYF.